The 28 T cell receptor beta chains listed next were all sequenced from one sample in a study of blood T cell repertoires in COVID-19. Produced via immunoSEQ multiplex PCR; TCRdb's table is partial and in-frame only. The sample gives about 200,000 clones, about 90% of which show up once; 20% to 25% is in the top ten. The material sequenced was peripheral blood. These receptors came from a man aged 60 to 69 with active or convalescent COVID-19.

The chain employs TRBV11-2 and TRBJ2-7, with 7 nucleotides matching TRBD2. This CDR3 contains 15 residues. The trim removed 5 bases at V and 3 bases at J, leaving 10 bases unmatched. Per germline, CDR1 SGHAT and CDR2 FQNNGV. The CDR3 nucleotides read TGTGCCAGCAGCCTCATGGGGCGGGGGTTCTACGAGCAGTACTTC. Amino acid sequence: CASSLMGRGFYEQYF. Using reference TRBV11-2 and TRBJ2-7 for the parts outside the CDR3, the full variable domain is EAGVAQSPRYKIIEKRQSVAFWCNPISGHATLYWYQQILGQGPKLLIQFQNNGVVDDSQLPKDRFSAERLKGVDSTLKIQPAKLEDSAVYLCASSLMGRGFYEQYFGPGTRLTVT.

This chain uses TRBV24-1 with TRBJ1-2; TRBD1 matches at 7 bases. The CDR3 length is 12 residues. V trimming: 4 bases; J trimming: 9 bases; junction bases outside the gene matches: 4. Germline V gives CDR1 KGHDR, CDR2 SFDVKD. The CDR3 DNA reads as TGTGCCACCAGTGAGAGACAGGGTCGCTACACCTTC. This sequence encodes CATSERQGRYTF.

The chain joins TRBV4-1 to TRBJ1-6, with 12 bases identical to TRBD1. The germline CDR1 and CDR2 sequences are MGHRA and YSYEKL. The CDR3 runs to 18 residues. Unmatched junction bases numbered 16, after V lost 1 base and J lost 15 bases. The CDR3 DNA sequence: TGCGCCAGCAGCCAAGCGGGACAGGGGGCGGTTAGGGGATTCAGCCTCCACTTT. This gives the protein CASSQAGQGAVRGFSLHF.

The chain combines TRBV5-1 with TRBJ1-3; 11 bases align to TRBD1. This CDR3 region has 18 residues. From germline, CDR1 is SGHRS and CDR2 YFSETQ. J lost 0 bases, V lost 0 bases, and 5 bases had no gene match. CDR3 DNA: TGCGCCAGCAGCTTGGCCGGGGGGACAGGGGGCTCTGGAAACACCATATATTTT. Its translation: CASSLAGGTGGSGNTIYF.

V is TRBV9 and J is TRBJ1-2; possible D gene TRBD1, 5 bases. Germline assignment: CDR1 SGDLS and CDR2 YYNGEE. The V and J ends lost 0 bases and 3 bases respectively, with 9 bases between them. The CDR3 is 14 amino acids. CDR3 nucleotide sequence: TGTGCCAGCAGCGTAGGGGACTCCTACTATGGCTACACCTTC. Its translation: CASSVGDSYYGYTF.

Comment on this clone: The sample has other DNA sequences that encode this CDR3 too. The chain is built from TRBV9 and TRBJ2-5, with 9 nucleotides matching TRBD1. The germline V gene encodes CDR1 SGDLS and CDR2 YYNGEE. This CDR3 has 14 amino acids. Trimming took 4 bases from V and 4 from J; bases not matched to a gene: 5. CDR3 coding DNA: TGTGCCAGCAGCCCTGGACAGGGGAGAGAGACCCAGTACTTC. It yields the protein CASSPGQGRETQYF.

The chain uses TRBV13 and TRBJ1-2, with a tentative D call TRBD1 (5 bases). CDR3 length: 13 amino acids. V was clipped by 0 bases and J by 4 bases, with 6 bases between them. Germline CDR1 PRHDT, CDR2 FYEKMQ (reference sequence). Written as DNA, the CDR3 is TGTGCCAGCAGCTTAGGACAGGCCTATGGCTACACCTTC. It translates to CASSLGQAYGYTF.

This chain connects TRBV19 to TRBJ1-1, with D perhaps TRBD1 (6 bases). The CDR3 runs 15 residues. In germline, CDR1 is LNHDA, CDR2 SQIVND (reference sequence). V was trimmed by 6 bases and J by 0 bases, leaving 14 bases between them. The CDR3 DNA is TGTGCCAGTAGCGATCCGGGACAAGTGAACACTGAAGCTTTCTTT. It codes for CASSDPGQVNTEAFF.

The V and J genes are TRBV10-3 and TRBJ2-3; 7 nucleotides line up with TRBD1. The CDR3 spans 14 residues. Germline V gene sequence: CDR1 ENHRY, CDR2 SYGVKD. The junction had 5 bases not matched to a gene; V was cut back by 6 bases and J by 2 bases. The CDR3 nucleotides are TGTGCCATCAGGGTAGACAGGGCCACAGATACGCAGTATTTT. Its protein product is CAIRVDRATDTQYF.

This clone was seen just once. The chain carries TRBV5-1 and TRBJ2-5; D possibly corresponds to TRBD2 (6 bases). Germline loops: CDR1 SGHRS, CDR2 YFSETQ. Trimming removed 4 bases from V and 5 bases from J, with 18 bases in between. This CDR3 contains 15 residues. CDR3 in DNA: TGCGCCAGCAGCCTGTCTGCGGGACGTGGGGAGACCCAGTACTTC. It codes for CASSLSAGRGETQYF.

The chain carries TRBV7-9 and TRBJ2-2, with D perhaps matching TRBD2 (5 bases). Between the trimmed V and J ends, which lost 2 bases and 4 bases, there was a span of 5 bases. Germline CDR1 SEHNR, CDR2 FQNEAQ (reference sequence). CDR3 length: 13 residues. The CDR3 loop is CASSLSGTGELFF. The CDR3 nucleotides read TGTGCCAGCAGCTTAAGCGGCACCGGGGAGCTGTTTTTT.

The chain's CDR3 is CATNLGGGGTDTQYF. Written as DNA, the CDR3 is TGCGCCACTAACCTAGGCGGGGGTGGAACAGATACGCAGTATTTT. This sequence joins TRBV5-1 and TRBJ2-3; TRBD2 agrees at 7 bases. Germline V gene lookup returns CDR1 SGHRS and CDR2 YFSETQ. The CDR3 sequence is 15 residues long. The V gene end was trimmed by 9 bases and the J gene end by 3 bases; junction bases not matched to a gene: 13.

The rearrangement uses TRBV6-1 and TRBJ1-2; 7 nucleotides line up with TRBD1. V was pared by 2 bases and J by 6 bases, with 9 bases of the junction left unmatched. CDR1 and CDR2 (germline): MNHNS, SASEGT. The CDR3 has 15 amino acids. The DNA of the CDR3 is TGTGCCAGCAGTGAAAGTGTCGGACAGGAGGATGGCTACACCTTC. This gives the protein CASSESVGQEDGYTF.

The J gene is TRBJ2-2, the V gene TRBV7-3; no clear D gene. V dropped 5 bases and J dropped 5 bases, with 9 bases sitting between them. The CDR3 is 13 amino acids. Germline lookup yields CDR1 SGHTA and CDR2 FQGTGA. As DNA, the CDR3 is TGTGCCAGCAGCCTAGATAAAACCGGGGAGCTGTTTTTT. Translation: CASSLDKTGELFF. The full variable domain, with the rest looked up from reference TRBV7-3 and TRBJ2-2, is GAGVSQTPSNKVTEKGKYVELRCDPISGHTALYWYRQSLGQGPEFLIYFQGTGAADDSGLPNDRFFAVRPEGSVSTLKIQRTERGDSAVYLCASSLDKTGELFFGEGSRLTVL.

This clone has a handful of counts. The V call is TRBV5-4, the J call TRBJ2-7, with 11 positions matching TRBD1. CDR1 SGHNT and CDR2 YYREEE come from the germline V gene (reference sequence). This CDR3 has 16 amino acids. V shed 4 bases and J 7 bases; nucleotides not matched to a gene: 13. The CDR3 DNA reads as TGTGCCAGCAGCCCCGTCGGGACAGGGGGTCGCATGGAGCAGTACTTC. This translates into CASSPVGTGGRMEQYF.

The chain couples TRBV27 to TRBJ1-3; no clear D gene. V dropped 5 bases and J dropped 0 bases, with 11 bases sitting between them. The CDR3 contains 15 residues. CDR1 and CDR2 (germline): MNHEY, SMNVEV (reference sequence). The CDR3 nucleotides read TGTGCCAGCAGTCCCCGCAGGAACTCTGGAAACACCATATATTTT. It encodes CASSPRRNSGNTIYF.

This rearrangement joins TRBV6-1 to TRBJ1-2, with D perhaps matching TRBD1 (6 bases). CDR3 length: 13 amino acids. Trimming left V 3 bases short and J 3 bases short, with 8 bases between. Germline V gives CDR1 MNHNS, CDR2 SASEGT. For the CDR3, the DNA is TGTGCCAGCAGTGAGGACAGCGACTATGGCTACACCTTC. It yields the protein CASSEDSDYGYTF.

This clone has a single count. The chain uses TRBV5-5 and TRBJ1-1, with D perhaps matching TRBD1 (5 bases). The CDR3 consists of 13 residues. Germline V lookup: CDR1 SGHKS, CDR2 YYEKEE (reference sequence). Trimming left V 5 bases short and J 3 bases short, with 11 bases between. The CDR3 protein is CASRRGGDTEAFF. The CDR3 DNA reads as TGTGCCAGCAGGAGGGGAGGGGACACTGAAGCTTTCTTT.

The chain has TRBV5-6 and TRBJ1-1; TRBD1 matches at 8 bases. V dropped 2 bases and J dropped 2; count of bases not matched to a gene: 5. The CDR3 is made up of 15 amino acids. Germline CDR1 SGHDT, CDR2 YYEEEE. The CDR3 region is CASSFSDRENTEAFF. DNA of the CDR3: TGTGCCAGCAGCTTCTCGGACAGGGAAAACACTGAAGCTTTCTTT.

This sequence joins TRBV5-1 and TRBJ1-6, with 7 bases identical to TRBD1. The CDR3 consists of 14 residues. V trimming: 1 base; J trimming: 11 bases; junction bases outside the gene matches: 6. Germline V gene lookup returns CDR1 SGHRS and CDR2 YFSETQ. CDR3 sequence (DNA): TGCGCCAGCAGCTTGCAGGGGGGTGAGACACCCCTCCACTTT. Amino acids: CASSLQGGETPLHF.

The chain combines TRBV4-2 with TRBJ2-1, with D hard to call. The germline gives CDR1 LGHNA, CDR2 YNFKEQ. V dropped 4 bases and J dropped 0 bases, with 13 bases sitting between them. The length of the CDR3 is 16 residues. DNA for the CDR3: TGTGCCAGCAGCCTAAAGATAGCAAGCTCCTACAATGAGCAGTTCTTC. Protein product: CASSLKIASSYNEQFF.

V gene TRBV12-3 or TRBV12-4 combines with J gene TRBJ1-2, with D unclear. Trimming left V 2 bases short and J 5 bases short, with 9 bases between. CDR3 length: 13 amino acids. The CDR3 coding sequence is TGTGCCAGCAGTTTACGGAGGGTATATGGCTACACCTTC. This translates into CASSLRRVYGYTF.

V usage is TRBV7-9 and J usage is TRBJ1-4, with 8 bases fitting TRBD1. V lost 5 bases, J lost 8 bases, and 7 bases stayed unmatched. The CDR3 contains 14 residues. From germline, CDR1 is SEHNR and CDR2 FQNEAQ (reference sequence). This CDR3 reads CASSRGTGVEKLFF. Written as DNA, the CDR3 is TGTGCCAGCAGCCGTGGGACAGGTGTAGAAAAACTGTTTTTT.

J is TRBJ1-4 and V is TRBV20-1; D is perhaps TRBD1 (5 bases). The CDR3 is 13 amino acids. CDR1 DFQATT and CDR2 SNEGSKA come from the germline V gene (reference sequence). The ends were cut back, 3 bases at V and 5 bases at J, with 10 bases in the middle. Written as DNA, the CDR3 is TGCAGTGCTAGTCGACAGCAGAATGAAAAACTGTTTTTT. Protein sequence: CSASRQQNEKLFF.

This clone turned up a few times. The chain carries TRBV7-9 and TRBJ1-2; D ambiguous. This CDR3 is built from 14 residues. The V end was cut by 5 bases, the J end by 6 bases, with 16 bases between. Germline CDR1 is SEHNR and CDR2 is FQNEAQ (reference sequence). DNA for the CDR3: TGTGCCAGCAGCCAGACGGAAGAGGGTGATGGCTACACCTTC. Translation gives CASSQTEEGDGYTF.

V gene TRBV12-3 or TRBV12-4 combines with J gene TRBJ2-1; D not resolved. The CDR3 consists of 13 residues. The V end lost 3 bases, the J end lost 5 bases, and 8 bases lay between the germline ends. The CDR3 sequence: CASSFMFDNEQFF. In DNA form, the CDR3 reads TGTGCCAGCAGTTTTATGTTCGACAATGAGCAGTTCTTC.

This rearrangement joins TRBV7-9 to TRBJ2-2; D is perhaps TRBD1 (5 bases). The CDR3 loop spans 18 amino acids. Trimming left V 4 bases short and J 6 bases short, with 24 bases between. Germline V CDR1 and CDR2: SEHNR, FQNEAQ (reference sequence). The CDR3 DNA is TGTGCCAGCAGCTGGCTCCCAGGGTCCCTCGGAGTTTCCGGGGAGCTGTTTTTT. Protein sequence: CASSWLPGSLGVSGELFF.

This clone turned up a few times. The rearrangement links TRBV19 to TRBJ2-6; tentative D call: TRBD1 (6 bases). CDR3 length: 16 residues. The V end lost 5 bases, the J end lost 4 bases, and 15 bases lay between the germline ends. Germline CDR1 reads LNHDA; CDR2 reads SQIVND (reference sequence). CDR3 region: CASSVLQGLGANVLTF. In DNA form, the CDR3 reads TGTGCCAGTAGTGTCCTACAGGGCCTAGGGGCCAACGTCCTGACTTTC.